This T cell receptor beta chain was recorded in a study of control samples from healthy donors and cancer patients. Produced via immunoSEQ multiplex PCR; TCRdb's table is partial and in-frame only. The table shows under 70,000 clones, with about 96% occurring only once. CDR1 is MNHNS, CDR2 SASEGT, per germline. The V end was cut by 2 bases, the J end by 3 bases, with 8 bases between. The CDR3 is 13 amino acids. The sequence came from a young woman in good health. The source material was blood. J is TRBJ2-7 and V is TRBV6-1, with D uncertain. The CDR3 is CASSENSRYEQYF. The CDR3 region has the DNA TGTGCCAGCAGTGAAAACAGCCGCTACGAGCAGTACTTC.